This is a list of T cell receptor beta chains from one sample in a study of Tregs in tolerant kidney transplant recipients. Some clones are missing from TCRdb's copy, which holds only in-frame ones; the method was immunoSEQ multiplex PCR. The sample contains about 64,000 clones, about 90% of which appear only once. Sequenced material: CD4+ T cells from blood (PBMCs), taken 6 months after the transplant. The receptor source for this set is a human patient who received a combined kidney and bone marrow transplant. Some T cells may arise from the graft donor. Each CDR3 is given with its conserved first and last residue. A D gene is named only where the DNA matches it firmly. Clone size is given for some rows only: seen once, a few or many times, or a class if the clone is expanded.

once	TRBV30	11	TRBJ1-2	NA	CAWSPLFGYTF	TGTGCCTGGAGCCCTCTTTTTGGCTACACCTTC
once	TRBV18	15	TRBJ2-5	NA	CASSPLRGPQETQHF	TGTGCCAGCTCACCACTGCGGGGGCCACAAGAGACCCAGCACTTC
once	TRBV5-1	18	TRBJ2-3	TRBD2	CASSPRASGGSSTDTQYF	TGCGCCAGCAGCCCCCGTGCTAGCGGGGGGTCTAGCACAGATACGCAGTATTTT
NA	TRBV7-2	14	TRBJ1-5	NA	CASSITNSNQPQHF	TGTGCCAGCAGCATTACAAATAGCAATCAGCCCCAGCATTTT
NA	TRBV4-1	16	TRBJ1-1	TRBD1	CASSQDRGTGGTEAFF	TGCGCCAGCAGCCAAGATAGGGGGACAGGGGGCACTGAAGCTTTCTTT
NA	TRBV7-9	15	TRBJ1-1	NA	CASSQRTFGDTEAFF	TGTGCCAGCAGCCAACGGACCTTCGGGGACACTGAAGCTTTCTTT
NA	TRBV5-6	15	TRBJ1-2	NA	CASSIVEGVGYGYTF	TGTGCCAGCAGCATTGTCGAAGGGGTCGGCTATGGCTACACCTTC
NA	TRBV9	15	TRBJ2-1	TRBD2	CASSVDERGAGEQFF	TGTGCCAGCAGCGTAGATGAGCGGGGGGCTGGAGAGCAGTTCTTC
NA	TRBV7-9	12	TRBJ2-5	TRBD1	CASARGLETQYF	TGTGCCAGTGCCAGGGGGCTGGAGACCCAGTACTTC
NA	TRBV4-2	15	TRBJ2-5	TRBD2	CASSPRTSGRETQYF	TGTGCCAGCAGCCCCCGGACTAGCGGGAGGGAGACCCAGTACTTC
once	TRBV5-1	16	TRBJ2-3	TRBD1	CASSWEDRVRTDTQYF	TGCGCCAGCAGCTGGGAAGACAGGGTTAGAACAGATACGCAGTATTTT
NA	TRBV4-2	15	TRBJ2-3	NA	CASSQDLGRADTQYF	TGTGCCAGCAGCCAAGATCTAGGGCGGGCAGATACGCAGTATTTT
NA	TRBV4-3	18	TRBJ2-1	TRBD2	CASSRPGGSGLAGYEQFF	TGCGCCAGCAGCCGCCCCGGCGGCTCGGGACTAGCGGGGTATGAGCAGTTCTTC
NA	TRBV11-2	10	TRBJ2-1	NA	CASSSLGQFF	TGTGCCAGCAGCTCCCTAGGGCAGTTCTTC
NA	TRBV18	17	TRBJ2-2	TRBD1	CASSPAPTGSGTGELFF	TGTGCCAGCTCACCGGCCCCGACAGGGAGTGGCACCGGGGAGCTGTTTTTT
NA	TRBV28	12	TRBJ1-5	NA	CASTQGIQPQHF	TGTGCCAGCACCCAGGGGATTCAGCCCCAGCATTTT
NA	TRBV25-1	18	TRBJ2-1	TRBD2	CASSEVGKTSGTYNEQFF	TGTGCCAGCAGTGAAGTAGGGAAGACTAGCGGAACTTACAATGAGCAGTTCTTC
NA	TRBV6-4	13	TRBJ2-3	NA	CASSDQGGDTQYF	TGTGCCAGCAGTGACCAAGGGGGAGATACGCAGTATTTT
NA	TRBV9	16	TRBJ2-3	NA	CASSGRLTGGTDTQYF	TGTGCCAGCAGCGGTCGACTAACTGGTGGCACAGATACGCAGTATTTT
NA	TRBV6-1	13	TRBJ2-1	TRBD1	CASSPELGGEQFF	TGTGCCAGCAGTCCGGAACTAGGGGGCGAGCAGTTCTTC
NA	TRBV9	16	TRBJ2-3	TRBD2	CASSAPGGPHPDTQYF	TGTGCCAGCAGCGCCCCGGGAGGGCCTCATCCAGATACGCAGTATTTT
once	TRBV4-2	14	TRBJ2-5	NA	CASSQGQVQETQYF	TGTGCCAGCAGCCAAGGACAGGTCCAAGAGACCCAGTACTTC
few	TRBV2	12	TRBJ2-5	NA	CASSYTEETQYF	TGTGCCAGCAGTTACACCGAAGAGACCCAGTACTTC
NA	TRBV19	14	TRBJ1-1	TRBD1	CASSMDRGRREILF	TGTGCCAGTAGTATGGACAGGGGGAGGAGAGAGATCCTCTTT
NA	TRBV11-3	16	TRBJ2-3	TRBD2	CASSGYSGGGADTQYF	TGTGCCAGCAGCGGGTATAGCGGGGGCGGAGCAGATACGCAGTATTTT
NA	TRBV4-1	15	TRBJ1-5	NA	CASSQPGGSNQPQHF	TGCGCCAGCAGCCAACCGGGTGGGAGCAATCAGCCCCAGCATTTT
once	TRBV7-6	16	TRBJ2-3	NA	CASSLEGWGFTDTQYF	TGTGCCAGCAGCTTAGAGGGGTGGGGTTTTACAGATACGCAGTATTTT
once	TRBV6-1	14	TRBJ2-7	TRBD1	CASSRDRGSYEQYF	TGTGCCAGCAGTCGGGACAGAGGTTCCTACGAGCAGTACTTC
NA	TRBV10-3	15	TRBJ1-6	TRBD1	CASRDRGIGNSPLHF	TGTGCCTCCCGGGACAGGGGCATCGGGAATTCCCCCCTCCACTTT
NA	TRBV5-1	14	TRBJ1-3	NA	CASRRIYSGNTIYF	TGCGCCAGCAGACGTATCTACTCTGGAAACACCATATATTTT
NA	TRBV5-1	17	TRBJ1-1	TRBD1	CASSLEAQQGPNTEAFF	TGCGCCAGCAGCTTGGAAGCCCAACAGGGGCCGAACACTGAAGCTTTCTTT
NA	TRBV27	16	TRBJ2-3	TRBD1	CASRTTGGIGTDTQYF	TGTGCCAGCAGGACGACAGGGGGCATTGGCACAGATACGCAGTATTTT
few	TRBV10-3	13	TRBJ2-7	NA	CAISGQTSYEQYF	TGTGCCATCAGTGGACAGACTTCCTACGAGCAGTACTTC